This passage covers 30 T cell receptor beta chains from one sample sequenced in a study of blood T cells in healthy people across ages. With a J-beta primer mix and a sample-barcoded 5' primer, a second PCR ran about 6 to 11 cycles. TCRdb itself ran the 5' RACE reads through MiXCR, one entry per CDR3 protein. Seen here are around 800,000 distinct CDR3 sequences, around 43% observed once, and the top ten hold around 21%. The source material was blood. These receptors were taken from a man between 60 and 70 years old in good health.

This clonotype was seen a few times. CDR3 sequence: CSARPGGGRTEAFF. The DNA of the CDR3 is TGCAGTGCTAGGCCGGGGGGGGGCCGGACTGAAGCTTTCTTT. The genes are TRBV20-1 and TRBJ1-1, with D perhaps matching TRBD1 (6 bases). The CDR3 has 14 amino acids. V lost 3 bases and J lost 5, with 16 bases in between. The V gene's germline CDR1 is DFQATT and CDR2 SNEGSKA (reference sequence).

This clonotype was seen ten or more times. V gene TRBV7-2 combines with J gene TRBJ2-3; D tentatively fits TRBD1 or TRBD2 (7 bases each). The CDR3 runs 15 residues. Germline values: CDR1 SGHTA, CDR2 FQGNSA. V dropped 5 bases and J dropped 0 bases, with 12 bases sitting between them. The CDR3 bases are TGTGCCAGCAGCCCAGGGGGGGCTAGCACAGATACGCAGTATTTT. Amino acid sequence: CASSPGGASTDTQYF.

This sequence joins TRBV2 and TRBJ1-4, with a weak D call TRBD1 (6 bases). The CDR3 is 16 amino acids. Germline CDR1 reads SNHLY; CDR2 reads FYNNEI. Trimming removed 3 bases at V and 0 bases at J, with 11 bases between. The CDR3 reads CASSDGGPSTNEKLFF. In nucleotides, the CDR3 is TGTGCCAGCAGTGACGGGGGGCCTTCAACTAATGAAAAACTGTTTTTT.

The genes are TRBV20-1 and TRBJ1-6; a possible D gene is TRBD1 (5 bases). There are 17 residues in the CDR3. Germline V gives CDR1 DFQATT, CDR2 SNEGSKA (reference sequence). Trimming left V 0 bases short and J 0 bases short, with 12 bases between. As DNA, the CDR3 is TGCAGTGCTAGAGATGTACAGGAAAGCTCCTATAATTCACCCCTCCACTTT. As protein: CSARDVQESSYNSPLHF.

V gene TRBV4-3 combines with J gene TRBJ1-5; D ambiguous. Trimming shortened V by 0 bases and J by 7 bases, and 7 bases separated the two germline ends. This CDR3 has 13 residues. Germline V gene sequence: CDR1 LGHNA, CDR2 YSLEER. The DNA for the CDR3 is TGCGCCAGCAGCCAAGATGGCATCCAGCCCCAGCATTTT. Its translation: CASSQDGIQPQHF.

The chain has TRBV6-6 and TRBJ2-1; 12 nucleotides align to TRBD2. CDR1 is MNHNY and CDR2 is SVGAGI in the germline V gene (reference sequence). Unmatched junction bases numbered 9, after V lost 6 bases and J lost 9 bases. The CDR3 is 15 residues long. CDR3 DNA: TGTGCCAGCAGCCGGACTAGCGGGGAGTGGAGTGAGCAGTTCTTC. Translation gives CASSRTSGEWSEQFF.

The chain is built from TRBV7-2 and TRBJ1-3; no clear D. V gave up 1 base and J gave up 4 bases, with 8 bases separating them. This CDR3 comprises 14 residues. Germline V gene sequence: CDR1 SGHTA, CDR2 FQGNSA. CDR3 protein: CASSLGTGGNTIYF. The CDR3 DNA reads TGTGCCAGCAGCTTAGGAACGGGCGGAAACACCATATATTTT.

Remarks on this clonotype: Sequence at one end of the junction differs from germline and may be a read error. The V call is TRBV20-1, the J call TRBJ2-5; D gene ambiguous. CDR1 and CDR2 (germline): DFQATT, SNEGSKA (reference sequence). This CDR3 has 13 residues. This chain's CDR3 is CSARDVDSETQYF. The CDR3 DNA is TGCAGTGCTCGAGACGTAGACTCGGAGACCCAGTACTTC.

This clonotype was picked up many times. The genes are TRBV27 and TRBJ2-7; 11 bases are a match to TRBD1. The length of the CDR3 is 14 residues. With 6 bases clipped from V and 3 bases from J, the junction kept 4 bases outside the gene matches. The germline gives CDR1 MNHEY, CDR2 SMNVEV (reference sequence). The CDR3 region is CASRTGTGGYEQYF. The CDR3 DNA reads as TGTGCCAGCAGAACCGGGACAGGGGGCTACGAGCAGTACTTC.

This clonotype was seen only a few times. This rearrangement joins TRBV27 to TRBJ2-5, with D hard to call. The V end lost 2 bases, the J end lost 3 bases, and 13 bases lay between the germline ends. Germline V CDR1 and CDR2: MNHEY, SMNVEV (reference sequence). CDR3 size: 15 residues. The CDR3 DNA is TGTGCCAGCAGTTTAGGATTAAAAGGCAAAGAGACCCAGTACTTC. Translated: CASSLGLKGKETQYF.

The chain carries TRBV4-1 and TRBJ2-1, with 8 bases that match TRBD2. The CDR3 covers 16 residues. The junction had 6 bases not matched to a gene; V was cut back by 4 bases and J by 1 base. The germline V gene encodes CDR1 MGHRA and CDR2 YSYEKL. The CDR3 sequence is CASSRTSGPSYNEQFF. CDR3 DNA sequence: TGCGCCAGCAGCCGAACTAGCGGCCCATCCTACAATGAGCAGTTCTTC.

Concerning this clonotype: A read error may be the cause here, since a much bigger clone is one base away. This chain connects TRBV6-2 or TRBV6-3 to TRBJ2-5, with 9 bases matching TRBD1. The CDR3 totals 16 residues. CDR1 and CDR2 from the germline V gene are MNHEY and SVGEGT. After removal of 8 bases from V and 11 bases from J, the junction contained 21 bases not matched to a gene. CDR3 coding DNA: TGTGCCAGCCAACTCCGGGACAGGGTCAGGAGCAATGAGCAGTACTTC. Encoded protein: CASQLRDRVRSNEQYF.

This chain joins TRBV7-2 and TRBJ1-6; D call uncertain. The CDR3 loop spans 17 amino acids. CDR1 and CDR2 from the germline V gene are SGHTA and FQGNSA. With 1 base removed from V and 4 bases from J, the gap between germline ends came to 14 bases. In DNA form, the CDR3 reads TGTGCCAGCAGCTTAGAAGCTTACAGTTATTATAATTCACCCCTCCACTTT. It yields the protein CASSLEAYSYYNSPLHF.

CDR3 in DNA: TGCGCCAGCAGCCAAAAAAAGAAGGGATACACTGAAGCTTTCTTT. This translates into CASSQKKKGYTEAFF. The rearrangement joins TRBV4-3 to TRBJ1-1; the D is unclear. Trimming removed 2 bases at V and 3 bases at J, with 13 bases between. Germline V gives CDR1 LGHNA, CDR2 YSLEER. This CDR3 contains 15 residues.

This clonotype was observed a single time. J is TRBJ2-7 and V is TRBV12-5; 7 bases match TRBD2. Germline V lookup: CDR1 LGHNT, CDR2 FRNRAP. The length of the CDR3 is 13 residues. Losses at the gene ends were 0 bases for V and 6 bases for J; bases not matched to a gene: 2. CDR3 loop: CASGLVGGVEQYF. The CDR3 DNA follows: TGTGCTAGTGGTTTGGTGGGAGGGGTCGAGCAGTACTTC.

J is TRBJ2-7 and V is TRBV14; D might be TRBD1 (6 bases). Germline values: CDR1 SGHDN, CDR2 FVKESK. V lost 1 base, J lost 12 bases, and 13 bases lay in between. This CDR3 has 12 amino acids. For the CDR3, the DNA is TGTGCCAGCAGCCAAGGGATGGGGGCCACGTACTTC. This codes for CASSQGMGATYF. Full variable domain (remainder filled in from reference TRBV14 and TRBJ2-7): EAGVTQFPSHSVIEKGQTVTLRCDPISGHDNLYWYRRVMGKEIKFLLHFVKESKQDESGMPNNRFLAERTGGTYSTLKVQPAELEDSGVYFCASSQGMGATYFGPGTRLTVT.

Concerning this clonotype: A read error may account for a junction end that differs from germline. The rearrangement joins TRBV10-3 to TRBJ2-4; TRBD1 aligns across 8 bases. The J call may be in error: the DNA end matches TRBJ2-7 better. The CDR3 is made up of 15 amino acids. CDR1 and CDR2 (germline): ENHRY, SYGVKD. Here the CDR3 DNA reads TGTGCCATCAGAAAGGACAGGGACAGCTCCCACGAGCAGTACTTC. Translation: CAIRKDRDSSHEQYF.

V usage is TRBV7-2 and J usage is TRBJ2-7; D gene uncertain. V was trimmed by 3 bases and J by 6 bases, leaving 6 bases between them. CDR1 SGHTA and CDR2 FQGNSA come from the germline V gene. This CDR3 contains 11 residues. Here the CDR3 DNA reads TGTGCCAGCAGCTTTCTGGTCGAGCAGTACTTC. Encoded protein: CASSFLVEQYF.

The sample holds one count of this clonotype. The CDR3 region has the DNA TGTGCCAGCAGCTTAGAGCGAGGTGCCCCTAATTCACCCCTCCACTTT. Translation gives CASSLERGAPNSPLHF. The chain employs TRBV7-2 and TRBJ1-6, with unresolved D. V lost 1 base to trimming and J lost 6 bases, with 13 bases between them. The CDR3 is 16 residues long. Germline V gene sequence: CDR1 SGHTA, CDR2 FQGNSA.

This clonotype was counted only a few times. The rearrangement joins TRBV14 to TRBJ1-2, with 9 positions matching TRBD1. This CDR3 contains 15 residues. Germline V gives CDR1 SGHDN, CDR2 FVKESK. The trim removed 4 bases at V and 6 bases at J, leaving 9 bases unmatched. CDR3 in amino acids: CASSLSGTGRDGYTF. CDR3 in DNA: TGTGCCAGCAGCCTGAGCGGGACAGGGAGAGATGGCTACACCTTC.

J is TRBJ1-5 and V is TRBV7-2; tentative D call: TRBD1 (5 bases). The length of the CDR3 is 16 residues. Germline V gives CDR1 SGHTA, CDR2 FQGNSA. V shed 1 base and J shed 6 bases, with 16 bases lying between them. CDR3 in amino acids: CASSLGPPGRSQPQHF. The CDR3 nucleotides are TGTGCCAGCAGCTTAGGACCTCCAGGGAGAAGTCAGCCCCAGCATTTT.

The V gene is TRBV29-1, the J gene TRBJ2-1; D is unclear. Trimming removed 3 bases from V and 5 bases from J, with 14 bases in between. The CDR3 extends over 14 amino acids. Per the germline V gene, CDR1 is SQVTM and CDR2 is ANQGSEA. CDR3 protein: CSVDRDIYDNEQFF. The CDR3 DNA follows: TGCAGCGTTGACAGAGATATTTACGACAATGAGCAGTTCTTC.

The rearrangement joins TRBV6-2 or TRBV6-3 to TRBJ1-2, with a tentative D call TRBD1 (5 bases). Germline V CDR1 and CDR2: MNHEY, SVGEGT. Deletions cut 6 bases from V and 2 bases from J, with 16 bases between. This CDR3 contains 15 residues. The CDR3 reads CASRGDRGGNYGYTF. The DNA for the CDR3 is TGTGCCAGCAGGGGGGATAGAGGTGGAAACTATGGCTACACCTTC.

This clonotype turned up a few times. The chain has TRBV27 and TRBJ2-1; D gene ambiguous. Trimming cost V 4 bases and J 7 bases, with 11 bases left between them. The germline V gene has CDR1 MNHEY and CDR2 SMNVEV (reference sequence). CDR3 length equals 13 residues. The CDR3 sequence: CASSSTSANEQFF. CDR3 DNA: TGTGCCAGCAGTTCAACGTCCGCAAATGAGCAGTTCTTC.

The rearrangement joins TRBV4-1 to TRBJ2-7, with D unclear. CDR3 length: 15 amino acids. Germline V CDR1 and CDR2: MGHRA, YSYEKL. The germline V and J ends were trimmed by 0 bases and 3 bases, with 12 bases remaining between them. DNA for the CDR3: TGCGCCAGCAGCCAAGATTCCCAGGCGAACTACGAGCAGTACTTC. This gives the protein CASSQDSQANYEQYF.

The chain has TRBV9 and TRBJ1-3, with TRBD1 identical over 8 bases. The length of the CDR3 is 16 residues. CDR1 SGDLS and CDR2 YYNGEE come from the germline V gene. V was clipped by 4 bases and J by 0 bases; unmatched bases: 6. Written as DNA, the CDR3 is TGTGCCAGCAGCACCGGGACAGGTCTCTCTGGAAACACCATATATTTT. It yields the protein CASSTGTGLSGNTIYF.

The chain has TRBV3-1 and TRBJ1-1, with D perhaps TRBD1 (5 bases). V lost 3 bases and J lost 1, with 15 bases in between. This CDR3 spans 16 amino acids. Germline V gene lookup returns CDR1 LGHDT and CDR2 YNNKEL (reference sequence). CDR3 bases: TGTGCCAGCAGCCACCTCTCAGGGTCCGGGAACACTGAAGCTTTCTTT. Translation: CASSHLSGSGNTEAFF.

Details on this clonotype: One end of the junction does not line up with germline, which may come from a read error. V and J are TRBV20-1 and TRBJ2-7, with D uncertain. The CDR3 is 13 residues long. The germline V gene has CDR1 DFQATT and CDR2 SNEGSKA (reference sequence). CDR3 amino acids: CSAALGYSFEQYF. The CDR3 DNA is TGCAGTGCTGCCCTGGGCTACTCCTTCGAGCAGTACTTC.

The chain employs TRBV4-1 and TRBJ1-1; weak D call: TRBD1 (6 bases). CDR1 is MGHRA, CDR2 YSYEKL, per germline. The V end lost 1 base, the J end lost 4 bases, and 16 bases lay between the germline ends. The CDR3 spans 16 residues. This chain's CDR3 is CASSQGLWQGTTEAFF. The CDR3 region has the DNA TGCGCCAGCAGCCAAGGGTTGTGGCAGGGGACCACTGAAGCTTTCTTT.

The CDR3 is CSARAGGRMRYNEQFF. The CDR3, as DNA: TGCAGTGCTAGAGCGGGGGGGCGGATGCGGTACAATGAGCAGTTCTTC. V usage is TRBV20-1 and J usage is TRBJ2-1; 8 bases are a match to TRBD2. The CDR3 has 16 residues. The junction had 9 bases not matched to a gene; V was cut back by 1 base and J by 4 bases. The germline CDR1 and CDR2 sequences are DFQATT and SNEGSKA (reference sequence).